These 29 T cell receptor beta chains came from one sample sequenced in a study of CD8+ T cells in alopecia areata. Treatment defined: oral pan-JAK inhibitor, 5-10 mg twice daily. In each case, RNA was isolated and then reverse transcribed into cDNA as the sequencing template. Only in-frame clones appear in the TCRdb table, and some are missing; sequencing was by immunoSEQ multiplex PCR. The sample has 140,000 to 150,000 clones, 45% to 60% seen once; the top ten hold 15% to 20%. Here the sequenced sample was CD8+ T cells sorted from blood, taken at week 4, from a patient treated with tofacitinib. The source is a human donor with alopecia areata.

The rearrangement links TRBV4-3 to TRBJ1-2; tentative D call: TRBD1 (5 bases). The CDR3 has 12 amino acids. Per germline, CDR1 LGHNA and CDR2 YSLEER. The ends were cut back, 3 bases at V and 4 bases at J, with 6 bases in the middle. The CDR3 reads CASSQGPYGYTF. CDR3 bases: TGCGCCAGCAGCCAGGGGCCCTATGGCTACACCTTC.

This clone turned up a few times. The V and J genes are TRBV5-4 and TRBJ2-7, with 8 nucleotides matching TRBD1. The CDR3 is made up of 13 amino acids. Losses at the gene ends were 0 bases for V and 4 bases for J; bases not matched to a gene: 0. CDR1 and CDR2 from the germline V gene are SGHNT and YYREEE (reference sequence). Written as DNA, the CDR3 is TGTGCCAGCAGCTTGGACAGGGGGTACGAGCAGTACTTC. Translated: CASSLDRGYEQYF.

This clone was observed at least ten times. CDR3 sequence reads: CASSPDRGPLNTQYF. DNA of the CDR3: TGTGCCAGCAGCCCGGACAGGGGGCCTTTGAATACGCAGTATTTT. The V and J genes are TRBV11-1 and TRBJ2-3; TRBD1 matches 11 bases. Germline trimming cut 5 bases from V and 7 bases from J; bases unmatched to any gene: 8. In germline, CDR1 is SGHAT, CDR2 FQDESV (reference sequence). This CDR3 has 15 residues.

This clone was detected a few times. This rearrangement joins TRBV4-1 to TRBJ2-3; D is unclear. In germline, CDR1 is MGHRA, CDR2 YSYEKL. The CDR3 is made up of 13 amino acids. V dropped 3 bases and J dropped 2 bases, with 6 bases sitting between them. The chain's CDR3 is CASSHRLTDTQYF. The CDR3 nucleotides read TGCGCCAGCAGCCACCGACTCACAGATACGCAGTATTTT.

The CDR3 DNA reads as TGTGCCAGCAGCTTAGGTGCGGGGCTAGCCTACGAGCAGTACTTC. Its translation: CASSLGAGLAYEQYF. The chain joins TRBV7-2 to TRBJ2-7, with D possibly being TRBD2 (6 bases). Germline assignment: CDR1 SGHTA and CDR2 FQGNSA. CDR3 size: 15 residues. Trimming stripped 1 base from V and 2 bases from J, with 12 bases between. The complete variable domain, with remaining parts taken from reference TRBV7-2 and TRBJ2-7, reads GAGVSQSPSNKVTEKGKDVELRCDPISGHTALYWYRQSLGQGLEFLIYFQGNSAPDKSGLPSDRFSAERTGGSVSTLTIQRTQQEDSAVYLCASSLGAGLAYEQYFGPGTRLTVT.

V is TRBV5-1 and J is TRBJ2-2, with a possible D match to TRBD1 (5 bases). V lost 6 bases to trimming and J lost 2 bases, with 11 bases between them. This CDR3 has 14 residues. Per germline, CDR1 SGHRS and CDR2 YFSETQ. CDR3 nucleotides: TGCGCCAGCAATCGTAGGGGTAACACCGGGGAGCTGTTTTTT. Protein: CASNRRGNTGELFF.

The table lists this clone with a few counts. The V call is TRBV5-6, the J call TRBJ1-1; weak D call: TRBD1 (5 bases). The length of the CDR3 is 12 residues. Germline CDR1 is SGHDT and CDR2 is YYEEEE. Trimming stripped 2 bases from V and 4 bases from J, with 6 bases between. DNA of the CDR3: TGTGCCAGCAGCTTTCAGGGCACTGAAGCTTTCTTT. Residues: CASSFQGTEAFF.

The chain combines TRBV2 with TRBJ2-5; 8 nucleotides line up with TRBD2. The CDR3 is 17 amino acids. J gave up 4 bases and V 5 bases, and 15 bases lay outside the gene matches. Germline V gene lookup returns CDR1 SNHLY and CDR2 FYNNEI. The CDR3, as DNA: TGTGCCAGCAGTCCGGGACTAGAGGTCCCCTACGGAGAGACCCAGTACTTC. It yields the protein CASSPGLEVPYGETQYF.

The chain couples TRBV25-1 to TRBJ2-4; 9 bases agree with TRBD1. Unmatched junction bases numbered 10, after V lost 5 bases and J lost 5 bases. In germline, CDR1 is MGHDK, CDR2 SYGVNS. There are 16 residues in the CDR3. The CDR3 sequence: CASSSPTRTGENIQYF. The DNA for the CDR3 is TGTGCCAGCAGTTCTCCCACGAGGACAGGGGAAAACATTCAGTACTTC. Drawing the rest from reference TRBV25-1 and TRBJ2-4, the complete variable domain is EADIYQTPRYLVIGTGKKITLECSQTMGHDKMYWYQQDPGMELHLIHYSYGVNSTEKGDLSSESTVSRIRTEHFPLTLESARPSHTSQYLCASSSPTRTGENIQYFGAGTRLSVL.

The chain joins TRBV13 to TRBJ2-7, with D perhaps matching TRBD2 (5 bases). CDR1 is PRHDT and CDR2 is FYEKMQ in the germline V gene (reference sequence). The CDR3 runs 14 residues. Trimming took 4 bases from V and 3 from J, leaving 13 bases between them. CDR3: CASSSQDWDYEQYF. The CDR3 DNA sequence: TGTGCCAGCAGCTCCCAGGACTGGGACTACGAGCAGTACTTC.

For the CDR3, the DNA is TGTGCCAGCAGCTTGGGTAGAGGCAGAGGGTCTGGGGCCAACGTCCTGACTTTC. It specifies CASSLGRGRGSGANVLTF. V gene TRBV7-9 combines with J gene TRBJ2-6; a weak D match, TRBD2 (5 bases). Deletions cut 3 bases from V and 1 base from J, with 16 bases between. There are 18 residues in the CDR3. Per germline, CDR1 SEHNR and CDR2 FQNEAQ (reference sequence). The full variable domain, completed using reference TRBV7-9 and TRBJ2-6, is DTGVSQNPRHKITKRGQNVTFRCDPISEHNRLYWYRQTLGQGPEFLTYFQNEAQLEKSRLLSDRFSAERPKGSFSTLEIQRTEQGDSAMYLCASSLGRGRGSGANVLTFGAGSRLTVL.

This chain joins TRBV4-1 and TRBJ2-3; 9 bases are a match to TRBD2. This CDR3 spans 16 amino acids. Germline lookup yields CDR1 MGHRA and CDR2 YSYEKL. With V trimmed by 0 bases and J by 4 bases, 5 bases remained unmatched. DNA of the CDR3: TGCGCCAGCAGCCAAGATGAAGCGGGGGGCGCAGATACGCAGTATTTT. This codes for CASSQDEAGGADTQYF.

This chain uses TRBV29-1 with TRBJ2-3, with 11 nucleotides matching TRBD1. The V gene's germline CDR1 is SQVTM and CDR2 ANQGSEA. Germline trimming cut 7 bases from V and 1 base from J; bases unmatched to any gene: 4. The CDR3 sequence is 14 residues long. The CDR3 DNA reads TGCAGCGCGGGACAGGGGGAAGGCACAGATACGCAGTATTTT. Its protein product is CSAGQGEGTDTQYF.

The V gene is TRBV27, the J gene TRBJ2-7; tentative D call: TRBD2 (5 bases). Germline V CDR1 and CDR2: MNHEY, SMNVEV (reference sequence). With 6 bases removed from V and 3 bases from J, the gap between germline ends came to 12 bases. The CDR3 extends over 13 amino acids. The CDR3 region is CASSPFRGYEQYF. CDR3 in DNA: TGTGCCAGCAGCCCCTTCCGGGGCTACGAGCAGTACTTC.

In this sample, this clone turned up a few times. The rearrangement uses TRBV19 and TRBJ2-7, with D possibly matching TRBD2 (5 bases). This CDR3 spans 11 amino acids. Per the germline V gene, CDR1 is LNHDA and CDR2 is SQIVND (reference sequence). Trimming took 6 bases from V and 4 from J, leaving 7 bases between them. The CDR3 here is CASSEGYEQYF. Here the CDR3 DNA reads TGTGCCAGTAGCGAGGGTTACGAGCAGTACTTC.

The DNA for the CDR3 is TGTGCCAGCAGTGAATCTAGCGGGACATTTCAGGAGTACTTC. Its translation: CASSESSGTFQEYF. V and J are TRBV25-1 and TRBJ2-7, with 9 bases that match TRBD2. The CDR3 contains 14 residues. Germline lookup yields CDR1 MGHDK and CDR2 SYGVNS. After removal of 1 base from V and 11 bases from J, the junction contained 9 bases not matched to a gene.

The rearrangement links TRBV5-1 to TRBJ2-2; D call uncertain. The CDR3 has 14 residues. V lost 3 bases and J lost 1, with 7 bases in between. Germline lookup yields CDR1 SGHRS and CDR2 YFSETQ. CDR3: CASSYIGNTGELFF. CDR3 nucleotides: TGCGCCAGCAGCTACATTGGGAACACCGGGGAGCTGTTTTTT.

CDR3 sequence reads: CAIEISYEQYF. The CDR3 DNA reads TGTGCCATCGAGATCAGCTACGAGCAGTACTTC. The chain combines TRBV2 with TRBJ2-7; no definite D call. Deletions cut 10 bases from V and 3 bases from J, with 10 bases between. This CDR3 has 11 residues. Per the germline V gene, CDR1 is SNHLY and CDR2 is FYNNEI.

A few counts support this clone. V is TRBV7-9 and J is TRBJ1-1, with D possibly TRBD1 on 5 matching bases. Trimming took off 3 bases at V and 5 bases at J, with 10 bases between the two ends. Germline assignment: CDR1 SEHNR and CDR2 FQNEAQ (reference sequence). The CDR3 has 13 amino acids. CDR3: CASSFLRVTEAFF. The CDR3 DNA follows: TGTGCCAGCAGCTTTCTCAGGGTAACTGAAGCTTTCTTT.

The rearrangement joins TRBV5-1 to TRBJ1-1; 7 bases are shared with TRBD1. Germline CDR1 and CDR2: SGHRS and YFSETQ. CDR3 length: 16 residues. Germline trimming cut 4 bases from V and 0 bases from J; bases unmatched to any gene: 9. Here the CDR3 reads CASSPRDRFLNTEAFF. CDR3 bases: TGCGCCAGCAGCCCCCGGGACAGATTTTTGAACACTGAAGCTTTCTTT.

The J gene is TRBJ2-5, the V gene TRBV29-1; possibly TRBD1 for D (6 bases). This CDR3 region has 12 residues. V was clipped by 5 bases and J by 2 bases, with 9 bases between them. Germline V gene sequence: CDR1 SQVTM, CDR2 ANQGSEA. The CDR3 reads CSVTDSQETQYF. The CDR3 DNA sequence: TGCAGCGTTACGGACAGTCAAGAGACCCAGTACTTC.

This clone occurred once. The CDR3 is CASSQDTSAETQYF. CDR3 DNA: TGCGCCAGCAGCCAAGATACTAGCGCCGAGACCCAGTACTTC. V is TRBV4-1 and J is TRBJ2-5; 7 positions agree with TRBD2. Germline loops: CDR1 MGHRA, CDR2 YSYEKL. V shed 0 bases, J shed 5 bases, and the junction held 3 bases outside the gene matches. This CDR3 spans 14 amino acids.

This chain connects TRBV28 to TRBJ2-7; D is uncertain. The CDR3 loop spans 11 amino acids. Germline V gene sequence: CDR1 MDHEN, CDR2 SYDVKM. Between the trimmed V and J ends, which lost 3 bases and 3 bases, there was a span of 3 bases. The CDR3 reads CASSFLYEQYF. CDR3 sequence (DNA): TGTGCCAGCAGTTTTCTCTACGAGCAGTACTTC.

This chain uses TRBV19 with TRBJ2-7, with 8 bases matching TRBD1. V gave up 5 bases and J gave up 13 bases; unmatched junction bases: 16. Germline-derived CDR1 and CDR2 are LNHDA and SQIVND (reference sequence). This CDR3 is 14 amino acids long. The CDR3 spells CASSLGQGVRNVYF. In nucleotides, the CDR3 is TGTGCCAGTAGTCTCGGACAGGGCGTCAGAAATGTATACTTC.

The chain is built from TRBV6-6 and TRBJ2-7, with D uncertain. Germline V gene sequence: CDR1 MNHNY, CDR2 SVGAGI (reference sequence). Trimming took off 2 bases at V and 0 bases at J, with 5 bases between the two ends. This CDR3 comprises 13 residues. CDR3 in amino acids: CASSYASSYEQYF. CDR3 DNA sequence: TGTGCCAGCAGTTACGCTAGCTCCTACGAGCAGTACTTC.

This clone has more than one count but fewer than ten. The V and J genes are TRBV2 and TRBJ2-5, with D perhaps matching TRBD2 (5 bases). The CDR3 length is 15 residues. Germline CDR1 is SNHLY and CDR2 is FYNNEI. Deletions cut 2 bases from V and 5 bases from J, with 15 bases between. CDR3 region: CASSESRGSWETQYF. Written as DNA, the CDR3 is TGTGCCAGCAGTGAATCTCGGGGTTCATGGGAGACCCAGTACTTC.

CDR3 region: CASSFRGLRDEQYF. CDR3 sequence (DNA): TGTGCCAGCAGCTTCAGGGGGCTTCGGGACGAGCAGTACTTC. The rearrangement uses TRBV7-9 and TRBJ2-7; 8 bases map to TRBD1. J gave up 5 bases and V 3 bases, and 6 bases lay outside the gene matches. The length of the CDR3 is 14 residues. Germline V gives CDR1 SEHNR, CDR2 FQNEAQ (reference sequence).

The chain is built from TRBV27 and TRBJ2-5, with D perhaps matching TRBD1 (7 bases). Trimming removed 4 bases from V and 5 bases from J, with 14 bases in between. The V gene's germline CDR1 is MNHEY and CDR2 SMNVEV (reference sequence). This CDR3 has 14 amino acids. CDR3: CASSWSRGAETQYF. As DNA, the CDR3 is TGTGCCAGCAGTTGGTCCAGGGGGGCTGAGACCCAGTACTTC.

CDR3 region: CASSQDGDLNYGYTF. The CDR3 DNA reads as TGTGCCAGCAGCCAAGATGGGGACCTAAACTATGGCTACACCTTC. The chain joins TRBV4-2 to TRBJ1-2, with TRBD1 as a possible D gene (5 bases). The ends were cut back, 0 bases at V and 2 bases at J, with 10 bases in the middle. The CDR3 is made up of 15 amino acids. CDR1 and CDR2 (germline): LGHNA, YNFKEQ.